These 24 T cell receptor beta chains share one sample of origin, sequenced in a study of shared clonotypes between healthy human individuals. Generated by immunoSEQ multiplex PCR, the TCRdb table keeps only in-frame clones and is missing some. This table has approximately 1,000,000 clones, 60% to 80% appearing once. The sample consisted of memory CD4+ T cells from PBMCs. Subset specified: CD45RA-negative fraction. These receptors all come from a man between 18 and 29 years old in good health. Some clones in this sample may be carry-over from other donors' samples.

The chain employs TRBV9 and TRBJ1-1; no firm D call. This CDR3 is 13 amino acids long. The V gene's germline CDR1 is SGDLS and CDR2 YYNGEE. V dropped 0 bases and J dropped 0 bases, with 3 bases sitting between them. The CDR3 bases are TGTGCCAGCAGCGTAGAAATGAACACTGAAGCTTTCTTT. It translates to CASSVEMNTEAFF.

This clone has a count of ten or more. The chain is built from TRBV28 and TRBJ1-1; D is uncertain. CDR3 length: 13 residues. Germline CDR1 MDHEN, CDR2 SYDVKM. Trimming stripped 6 bases from V and 0 bases from J, with 8 bases between. The DNA of the CDR3 is TGTGCCAGCAGAGGCAATTTGAACACTGAAGCTTTCTTT. Translation gives CASRGNLNTEAFF.

The sample holds one count of this clone. Other DNA sequences in the sample encode the same CDR3. This chain links TRBV7-3 with TRBJ2-5; 9 bases agree with TRBD2. CDR1 and CDR2 (germline): SGHTA, FQGTGA. This CDR3 spans 14 amino acids. The ends lost 3 bases at V and 2 bases at J; junction bases unmatched: 1. The CDR3 coding sequence is TGTGCCAGCAGCTTGGCGGGAGGGCAAGAGACCCAGTACTTC. It translates to CASSLAGGQETQYF.

The chain recombines TRBV11-2 with TRBJ2-3; a possible D gene is TRBD1 (6 bases). Germline V lookup: CDR1 SGHAT, CDR2 FQNNGV. Trimming removed 3 bases at V and 2 bases at J, with 15 bases between. The CDR3 sequence is 16 residues long. The CDR3: CASSLGAGRFTDTQYF. CDR3 bases: TGTGCCAGCAGCTTGGGGGCGGGCCGATTCACAGATACGCAGTATTTT.

V and J are TRBV28 and TRBJ2-5, with 7 bases matching TRBD1. The V and J ends lost 10 bases and 4 bases, in that order; junction bases with no gene match: 18. CDR3 size: 16 residues. CDR1 is MDHEN and CDR2 is SYDVKM in the germline V gene. As DNA, the CDR3 is TGTGCCACCCGGCCTTGGGACAGAGAAAAGAGAGAGACCCAGTACTTC. This encodes CATRPWDREKRETQYF.

The chain uses TRBV10-1 and TRBJ2-2; D ambiguous. The CDR3 has 17 amino acids. Trimming removed 2 bases at V and 3 bases at J, with 16 bases between. Per germline, CDR1 WNHNN and CDR2 SYGVQD (reference sequence). CDR3 in amino acids: CASSEPRSTRDTGELFF. The CDR3 coding sequence is TGCGCCAGCAGTGAGCCCAGGTCTACGCGAGACACCGGGGAGCTGTTTTTT.

The chain employs TRBV28 and TRBJ2-1; maybe TRBD2 (6 bases). The CDR3 covers 16 residues. The V gene's germline CDR1 is MDHEN and CDR2 SYDVKM. V was cut by 7 bases and J by 10 bases, with 26 bases left in between. In DNA, the CDR3 is TGTGCCAGCATTTCCCAGGGCGGACTAACTAATGCGGAGCAGTTCTTC. Translated, it gives CASISQGGLTNAEQFF.

J is TRBJ2-3 and V is TRBV21-1. TRBV21-1 is a pseudogene segment. The CDR3 is made up of 16 amino acids. Here the CDR3 reads CASSKIPDRRTDTQYF. The DNA for the CDR3 is TGTGCCAGCAGCAAAATTCCGGACCGTCGCACAGATACGCAGTATTTT.

The V call is TRBV9, the J call TRBJ1-2, with a possible D match to TRBD1 (5 bases). The CDR3 extends over 13 amino acids. V shed 4 bases and J shed 2 bases, with 9 bases lying between them. The germline V gene has CDR1 SGDLS and CDR2 YYNGEE. This CDR3 is CASSRDGNYGYTF. In nucleotides, the CDR3 is TGTGCCAGCAGCCGGGACGGGAACTATGGCTACACCTTC. The full variable domain, its missing parts supplied by reference TRBV9 and TRBJ1-2, is DSGVTQTPKHLITATGQRVTLRCSPRSGDLSVYWYQQSLDQGLQFLIQYYNGEERAKGNILERFSAQQFPDLHSELNLSSLELGDSALYFCASSRDGNYGYTFGSGTRLTVV.

The chain uses TRBV2 and TRBJ2-3; D gene unclear. CDR1 SNHLY and CDR2 FYNNEI come from the germline V gene. V shed 8 bases and J shed 6 bases, with 12 bases lying between them. The CDR3 has 12 residues. CDR3 in amino acids: CASVSRGDTQYF. The CDR3 DNA follows: TGTGCCAGCGTCAGCCGTGGGGATACGCAGTATTTT.

CDR3 nucleotides: TGTGCCAGCAGCTCCAGACAGGGAAATGGGGAGCAGTACTTC. Protein product: CASSSRQGNGEQYF. The chain links TRBV11-3 to TRBJ2-7, with 7 nucleotides matching TRBD1. V was clipped by 4 bases and J by 7 bases; unmatched bases: 10. The CDR3 extends over 14 amino acids. The germline V gene encodes CDR1 SGHNT and CDR2 YENEEA.

This rearrangement joins TRBV14 to TRBJ2-1; 14 nucleotides align to TRBD2. Unmatched junction bases numbered 6, after V lost 4 bases and J lost 7 bases. This CDR3 comprises 16 residues. Looked up from germline, CDR1 is SGHDN and CDR2 is FVKESK. The CDR3 here is CASSRRTSGRQNEQFF. The DNA for the CDR3 is TGTGCCAGCAGCCGCAGGACTAGCGGGAGGCAGAATGAGCAGTTCTTC.

The gene calls are TRBV18 and TRBJ2-5; D remains unclear. V dropped 5 bases and J dropped 5 bases, with 15 bases sitting between them. This CDR3 is 14 amino acids long. The germline V gene encodes CDR1 KGHSH and CDR2 LQKENI. CDR3 amino acids: CASSITHVLETQYF. Here the CDR3 DNA reads TGTGCCAGCTCAATCACACATGTATTGGAGACCCAGTACTTC.

The chain recombines TRBV5-1 with TRBJ1-3; D is uncertain. The V and J ends lost 0 bases and 3 bases respectively, with 10 bases between them. The CDR3 length is 15 residues. Germline V gene lookup returns CDR1 SGHRS and CDR2 YFSETQ. The CDR3 spells CASSLGAALGNTIYF. CDR3 nucleotides: TGCGCCAGCAGCTTGGGTGCCGCGCTTGGAAACACCATATATTTT.

The genes are TRBV11-3 and TRBJ2-5; TRBD1 might be the D (6 bases). The CDR3 sequence is 13 residues long. Germline V gives CDR1 SGHNT, CDR2 YENEEA. V lost 3 bases and J 3 bases, leaving 8 bases between the germline ends. The CDR3 loop is CASSLTGKETQYF. The CDR3 DNA reads as TGTGCCAGCAGCTTGACAGGAAAAGAGACCCAGTACTTC.

The chain combines TRBV5-1 with TRBJ1-4; D possibly corresponds to TRBD1 (5 bases). Germline-derived CDR1 and CDR2 are SGHRS and YFSETQ. The CDR3 sequence is 16 residues long. V was trimmed by 4 bases and J by 5 bases, leaving 18 bases between them. The CDR3 sequence is CASSLHSGDLNEKLFF. For the CDR3, the DNA is TGCGCCAGCAGCCTACATAGTGGGGACCTCAATGAAAAACTGTTTTTT.

CDR3 loop: CASYTSGRASGKNIQYF. The CDR3 DNA follows: TGTGCCAGCTATACTAGCGGGAGGGCCTCGGGCAAAAACATTCAGTACTTC. J is TRBJ2-4 and V is TRBV28, with TRBD2 identical over 13 bases. Germline lookup yields CDR1 MDHEN and CDR2 SYDVKM. With 8 bases clipped from V and 3 bases from J, the junction kept 10 bases outside the gene matches. The CDR3 is made up of 17 amino acids.

This chain joins TRBV5-5 and TRBJ2-5; maybe TRBD1 (6 bases). Germline lookup yields CDR1 SGHKS and CDR2 YYEKEE (reference sequence). This CDR3 region has 17 residues. V was clipped by 3 bases and J by 3 bases, with 21 bases between them. CDR3 in DNA: TGTGCCAGCAGCTCAGTCGGTACAGGGCTGAGGAAAGAGACCCAGTACTTC. Protein sequence: CASSSVGTGLRKETQYF.

DNA for the CDR3: TGTGCCAGCAGCTTAGTAGGCGGGAGGGCCTACGAGACCCAGTACTTC. Its protein product is CASSLVGGRAYETQYF. The chain has TRBV7-2 and TRBJ2-5, with 9 bases aligning to TRBD2. This CDR3 is built from 16 residues. Germline values: CDR1 SGHTA, CDR2 FQGNSA. Trimming cost V 1 base and J 5 bases; bases outside gene matches: 8.

This clone is a singleton in its sample. The chain combines TRBV5-4 with TRBJ2-7; TRBD2 agrees at 14 bases. Germline V gene data show CDR1 as SGHNT and CDR2 as YYREEE (reference sequence). V shed 3 bases and J 7 bases; nucleotides not matched to a gene: 6. The CDR3 has 15 amino acids. The CDR3 loop reads CASSSTTSGRGEQYF. The CDR3 region has the DNA TGTGCCAGCAGCTCAACGACTAGCGGGAGGGGTGAGCAGTACTTC.

The V call is TRBV7-9, the J call TRBJ1-1, with 10 bases lining up with TRBD1. The germline V gene has CDR1 SEHNR and CDR2 FQNEAQ (reference sequence). The CDR3 has 14 residues. The ends lost 5 bases at V and 3 bases at J; junction bases unmatched: 3. The CDR3 sequence: CASSDRGRDTEAFF. The CDR3 DNA reads as TGTGCCAGCAGCGACAGGGGGCGGGACACTGAAGCTTTCTTT.

This clone has just one count. V gene TRBV6-6 combines with J gene TRBJ2-1; D ambiguous. CDR3 length: 10 residues. Germline V lookup: CDR1 MNHNY, CDR2 SVGAGI (reference sequence). V lost 6 bases, J lost 8 bases, and 5 bases lay in between. The CDR3 DNA reads TGTGCCAGCAGGTACCATGAGCAGTTCTTC. Its translation is CASRYHEQFF.

The table lists this clone with a few counts. The chain is built from TRBV7-6 and TRBJ1-1, with 7 bases lining up with TRBD1. CDR3 length: 15 amino acids. Per germline, CDR1 SGHVS and CDR2 FNYEAQ. Trimming took 5 bases from V and 1 from J; bases not matched to a gene: 7. DNA of the CDR3: TGTGCCAGCAGCCGTTCCACAGGGGCGAACACTGAAGCTTTCTTT. It yields the protein CASSRSTGANTEAFF.

The chain has TRBV2 and TRBJ2-2; TRBD1 matches 7 bases. Germline CDR1 SNHLY, CDR2 FYNNEI. The CDR3 has 16 amino acids. V lost 5 bases and J lost 2; bases outside the gene matches: 8. The CDR3 region is CASSPRRTGNTGELFF. The CDR3 region has the DNA TGTGCCAGCAGTCCTCGCCGGACAGGTAACACCGGGGAGCTGTTTTTT.